This T cell receptor (beta chain) was sequenced in a study of cytomegalovirus exposure and HLA in healthy donors. PCR used 60 Vbeta primers and 13 Jbeta primers. Sequenced by immunoSEQ multiplex PCR; TCRdb stores in-frame clones only, minus some. The profile shows approximately 140,000 clones, 70% to 80% of them singletons. About this clone: The antigen is not known.

Germline assignment: CDR1 SQVTM and CDR2 ANQGSEA. Deletions cut 3 bases from V and 1 base from J, with 8 bases between. The CDR3 totals 13 residues. Findings of the study overall: Researchers reported in a later analysis that common viral pathogens appeared linked to several top clusters.

This chain joins TRBV29-1 and TRBJ2-3; no reliable D call. The source of this sequence is a woman in her sixties or seventies in good health and CMV-seronegative. The specimen sequenced was PBMCs. Written as DNA, the CDR3 is TGCAGCGTTGAGTCTAGAGGCACAGATACGCAGTATTTT. Translation gives CSVESRGTDTQYF.